This entry lists 21 T cell receptor beta chains sequenced from one sample in a study of T-cell memory formation after mild COVID-19. Using its own MiXCR run on the 5' RACE reads, TCRdb lists one record per CDR3 protein. The data contain around 83,000 distinct CDR3 sequences, 25% of them singletons. Source material: PBMCs or a T cell subset sorted from them (not recorded which). The receptors here all came from a man aged 18 to 35 who had mild COVID-19 (a few samples of this study predate the infection). Cell type and time point are not known.

The V gene is TRBV19, the J gene TRBJ2-4; 7 positions match TRBD1. V lost 2 bases, J lost 1 base, and 8 bases stayed unmatched. This CDR3 comprises 17 residues. CDR1 is LNHDA and CDR2 is SQIVND in the germline V gene (reference sequence). CDR3 sequence: CASSIPRQGMAKNIQYF. The CDR3 region has the DNA TGTGCCAGTAGTATACCTCGACAGGGAATGGCCAAAAACATTCAGTACTTC.

This clonotype turned up a few times. J is TRBJ2-3 and V is TRBV5-1; no clear D gene. V was shortened by 2 bases and J by 0 bases, with 13 bases between the two germline ends. From germline, CDR1 is SGHRS and CDR2 YFSETQ. CDR3 length: 16 amino acids. CDR3 loop: CASSLVGVTSTDTQYF. The CDR3 DNA sequence: TGCGCCAGCAGCTTAGTTGGGGTGACTAGCACAGATACGCAGTATTTT.

A few counts support this clonotype. The chain joins TRBV12-3 or TRBV12-4 to TRBJ1-6; D not resolved. The CDR3 extends over 13 amino acids. Between the trimmed V and J ends, which lost 3 bases and 11 bases, there was a span of 11 bases. CDR3 amino acids: CASSLGGQTPLHF. In DNA form, the CDR3 reads TGTGCCAGCAGTTTGGGCGGTCAGACACCCCTCCACTTT.

The genes are TRBV4-1 and TRBJ2-7; possibly TRBD1 or TRBD2 for D (6 bases each). The CDR3 loop spans 15 amino acids. The germline V and J ends were trimmed by 3 bases and 1 base, with 13 bases remaining between them. The germline CDR1 and CDR2 sequences are MGHRA and YSYEKL. The CDR3 nucleotides read TGCGCCAGCAGCCAGGTTAGGGGGGAGTCCTACGAGCAGTACTTC. Protein: CASSQVRGESYEQYF.

This clonotype was counted only a few times. V is TRBV7-9 and J is TRBJ1-5, with D possibly being TRBD1 (5 bases). The CDR3 runs to 16 residues. The V end was cut by 3 bases, the J end by 3 bases, with 15 bases between. Germline CDR1 is SEHNR and CDR2 is FQNEAQ (reference sequence). CDR3 nucleotides: TGTGCCAGCAGCTTGTCAGGGCGTGAGAACAATCAGCCCCAGCATTTT. Translating it yields CASSLSGRENNQPQHF.

A few counts support this clonotype. The rearrangement links TRBV7-9 to TRBJ1-2; 9 bases match TRBD1. The CDR3 is made up of 15 amino acids. The J segment lost 3 bases and the V segment lost 3 bases, leaving 5 bases of the junction unmatched. Germline CDR1 is SEHNR and CDR2 is FQNEAQ (reference sequence). CDR3 in DNA: TGTGCCAGCAGCTTGGGACAGGGAGTGGACTATGGCTACACCTTC. It is translated as CASSLGQGVDYGYTF.

The CDR3 bases are TGCGCCAGCAGCCAAGATTGGCTTACCAAAGATACGCAGTATTTT. Protein sequence: CASSQDWLTKDTQYF. V is TRBV4-3 and J is TRBJ2-3; no firm D call. Germline V lookup: CDR1 LGHNA, CDR2 YSLEER. The V end lost 0 bases, the J end lost 5 bases, and 12 bases lay between the germline ends. The CDR3 covers 15 residues.

The chain uses TRBV6-5 and TRBJ2-1, with 7 nucleotides matching TRBD1. The CDR3 has 15 amino acids. V shed 2 bases and J 2 bases; nucleotides not matched to a gene: 3. The germline V gene encodes CDR1 MNHEY and CDR2 SVGAGI. CDR3 sequence: CASSYGQGAYNEQFF. CDR3 coding DNA: TGTGCCAGCAGTTACGGTCAGGGGGCCTACAATGAGCAGTTCTTC.

The sample holds many counts of this clonotype. The chain couples TRBV4-1 to TRBJ2-7; a weak D match, TRBD2 (5 bases). Germline V gene data show CDR1 as MGHRA and CDR2 as YSYEKL. Between the trimmed V and J ends, which lost 0 bases and 3 bases, there was a span of 15 bases. The CDR3 sequence is 16 residues long. CDR3 sequence reads: CASSQDGRGAIYEQYV. The CDR3 DNA follows: TGCGCCAGCAGCCAAGATGGCCGGGGTGCTATCTACGAGCAGTACGTC.

The chain employs TRBV5-1 and TRBJ2-7; tentatively, D is TRBD1 (6 bases). V lost 1 base and J lost 6, with 11 bases in between. From germline, CDR1 is SGHRS and CDR2 YFSETQ. The CDR3 loop spans 13 amino acids. The CDR3 reads CASSLNQGSEQYF. The CDR3 nucleotides are TGCGCCAGCAGCTTGAACCAGGGGAGCGAGCAGTACTTC.

The V and J genes are TRBV3-1 and TRBJ1-2; the match to TRBD1 covers 7 bases. The germline V gene encodes CDR1 LGHDT and CDR2 YNNKEL (reference sequence). With 2 bases clipped from V and 3 bases from J, the junction kept 3 bases outside the gene matches. CDR3 length: 14 residues. The CDR3 DNA reads TGTGCCAGCAGCCAAACAGGGGAAGACTATGGCTACACCTTC. Its protein is CASSQTGEDYGYTF.

This clonotype appeared a few times. The chain uses TRBV7-2 and TRBJ2-5; D is possibly TRBD1 (6 bases). Germline loops: CDR1 SGHTA, CDR2 FQGNSA. Trimming cost V 0 bases and J 5 bases, with 16 bases left between them. The CDR3 totals 16 residues. The CDR3 coding sequence is TGTGCCAGCAGCTTAGCGGGTTGGCGGCAGGGGGAGACCCAGTACTTC. It codes for CASSLAGWRQGETQYF.

The genes are TRBV7-8 and TRBJ2-1; TRBD1 is a possible D gene (6 bases). The CDR3 sequence is 13 residues long. V lost 4 bases, J lost 7 bases, and 11 bases lay in between. The germline CDR1 and CDR2 sequences are SGHVS and FQNEAQ. CDR3 loop: CASSWGRGNEQFF. The CDR3 bases are TGTGCCAGCAGCTGGGGCAGGGGAAATGAGCAGTTCTTC.

The rearrangement uses TRBV6-5 and TRBJ1-2; the D gene is possibly TRBD1 (6 bases). Germline values: CDR1 MNHEY, CDR2 SVGAGI. CDR3 size: 16 residues. The V end lost 2 bases, the J end lost 0 bases, and 13 bases lay between the germline ends. CDR3 in DNA: TGTGCCAGCAGTTACCGAACAGGGTTAACTAACTATGGCTACACCTTC. It yields the protein CASSYRTGLTNYGYTF.

This chain joins TRBV5-1 and TRBJ2-3; D is ambiguous. The CDR3 is 15 amino acids. V was clipped by 6 bases and J by 1 base, with 15 bases between them. Germline assignment: CDR1 SGHRS and CDR2 YFSETQ. This chain's CDR3 is CASKSDGDGTDTQYF. Written as DNA, the CDR3 is TGCGCCAGCAAATCGGACGGAGATGGCACAGATACGCAGTATTTT.

This clonotype turned up a few times. The V gene is TRBV30, the J gene TRBJ2-7; D not certain. Trimming cost V 0 bases and J 3 bases, with 12 bases left between them. The germline gives CDR1 GTSNPN, CDR2 SVGIG (reference sequence). This CDR3 comprises 14 residues. In DNA form, the CDR3 reads TGTGCCTGGAGTGTAGCCGCCTTTATCTACGAGCAGTACTTC. It yields the protein CAWSVAAFIYEQYF.

The chain carries TRBV7-9 and TRBJ1-2; unclear D gene. V shed 3 bases and J shed 7 bases, with 15 bases lying between them. This CDR3 comprises 14 residues. Germline V gives CDR1 SEHNR, CDR2 FQNEAQ (reference sequence). CDR3 loop: CASSFGASPVGYTF. CDR3 bases: TGTGCCAGCAGCTTCGGAGCGTCGCCTGTTGGCTACACCTTC.

The genes are TRBV12-3 or TRBV12-4 and TRBJ2-2, with D hard to call. The CDR3 loop spans 11 amino acids. V gave up 6 bases and J gave up 8 bases, with 7 bases separating them. As DNA, the CDR3 is TGTGCCAGCAGGTTTTCTGGGGAGCTGTTTTTT. Its translation is CASRFSGELFF.

This clonotype was seen a handful of times. The chain carries TRBV9 and TRBJ2-5; 9 bases are shared with TRBD2. The CDR3 contains 13 residues. Trimming took 1 base from V and 8 from J; bases not matched to a gene: 3. CDR1 and CDR2 (germline): SGDLS, YYNGEE. The CDR3 DNA reads as TGTGCCAGCAGCGTACGGCTAGCGGGAACCCAGTACTTC. Translation gives CASSVRLAGTQYF.

V and J are TRBV5-5 and TRBJ2-3; 10 nucleotides match TRBD2. The germline gives CDR1 SGHKS, CDR2 YYEKEE (reference sequence). V was pared by 4 bases and J by 3 bases, with 8 bases of the junction left unmatched. The CDR3 sequence is 16 residues long. The CDR3 nucleotides are TGTGCCAGCAGCCTGGGACTAGCGCAGGGGACAGATACGCAGTATTTT. Protein: CASSLGLAQGTDTQYF.

This clonotype was seen more than once but under ten times. The chain recombines TRBV12-3 or TRBV12-4 with TRBJ2-5; TRBD2 matches 11 bases. The trim removed 5 bases at V and 4 bases at J, leaving 9 bases unmatched. This CDR3 has 16 residues. CDR3 DNA: TGTGCCAGCAGTCCAGCTAGCGGGGGGCCTGGAGAGACCCAGTACTTC. Its translation: CASSPASGGPGETQYF.